Given below is one T cell receptor beta chain in context. Trimming took off 2 bases at V and 2 bases at J, with 13 bases between the two ends. In germline, CDR1 is MNHNY, CDR2 SVGAGI (reference sequence). The CDR3 is made up of 15 amino acids. This sample stems from a study of control samples from healthy donors and cancer patients. The method was immunoSEQ multiplex PCR; TCRdb's version includes in-frame clones alone and lacks a portion of them. Found here are fewer than 100,000 clones, roughly 90% of them singletons; the top ten hold around 5.4%. The sequenced material came from blood. The receptor was derived from a woman in her fifties or sixties in good health. The J gene is TRBJ2-7, the V gene TRBV6-6; D may match TRBD1 or TRBD2 (6 bases each). In DNA form, the CDR3 reads TGTGCCAGCAGTTACGTCGGGGGCAACACCTACGAGCAGTACTTC. This codes for CASSYVGGNTYEQYF.